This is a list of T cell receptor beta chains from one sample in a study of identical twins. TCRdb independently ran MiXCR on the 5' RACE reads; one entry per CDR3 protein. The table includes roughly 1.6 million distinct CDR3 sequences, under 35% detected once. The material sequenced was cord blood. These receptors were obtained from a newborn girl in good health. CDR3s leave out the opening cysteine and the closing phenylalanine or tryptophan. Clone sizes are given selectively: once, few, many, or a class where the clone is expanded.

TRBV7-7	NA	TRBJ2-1	ASSLRDRDYERF
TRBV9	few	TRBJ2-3	ASSVDPDSTDTQY
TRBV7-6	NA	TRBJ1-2	ASSSGDGVNYGYT
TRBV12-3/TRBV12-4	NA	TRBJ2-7	ASSIRTAYEQY
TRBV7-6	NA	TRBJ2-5	ASSPGVTTNEQY
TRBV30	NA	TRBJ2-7	AWSVQAFSYEQY
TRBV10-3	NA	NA	AISAPDRIYEQY
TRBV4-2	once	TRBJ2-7	ASSPHARAGGSYEQY
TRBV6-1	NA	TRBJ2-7	ASPGQGVQY
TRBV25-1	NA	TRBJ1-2	ASSWPGSNYGYT
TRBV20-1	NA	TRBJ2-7	SARTLGYEQY
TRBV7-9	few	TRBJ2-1	ASSLTPTGYNEQF
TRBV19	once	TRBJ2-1	ASSILGQGYNEQF
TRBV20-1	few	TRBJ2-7	SAHSGRRTYEQY
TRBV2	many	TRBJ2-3	ATETDTQY
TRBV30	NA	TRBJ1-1	AWSVWGNTEAF
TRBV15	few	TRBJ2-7	ATSRDRTSGIQVYEQY
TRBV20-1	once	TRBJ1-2	SARDWGTGYGYT
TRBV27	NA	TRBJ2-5	ASSPGGGGQETQY
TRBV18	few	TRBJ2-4	ASSSPTKNIQY
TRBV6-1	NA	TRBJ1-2	ASSEKDRLYGYT
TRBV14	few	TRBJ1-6	ASSHHRTGGNSPLH
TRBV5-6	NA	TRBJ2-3	ASSPRGQGAPADTQY
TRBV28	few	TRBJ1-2	ASSRKFGTGGDGYT
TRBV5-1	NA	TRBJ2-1	ASSSGGPRYNEQF
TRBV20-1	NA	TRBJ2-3	SAYSVTSGLPDTQY
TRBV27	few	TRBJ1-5	ASSLSVHSNQPQH
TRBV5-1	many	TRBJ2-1	ASSLEDRGYNEQF
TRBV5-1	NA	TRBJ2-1	ASSLLQGGSNEQF
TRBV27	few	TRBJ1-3	ASSWDRGNTIY
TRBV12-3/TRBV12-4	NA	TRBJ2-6	AAGPSGANVLT
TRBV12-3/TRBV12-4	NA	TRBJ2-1	ASSFGTGFANEQF
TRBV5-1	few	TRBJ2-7	ASSLGVSWSSYEQY
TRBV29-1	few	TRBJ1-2	SVGPSTGGTIYGYT
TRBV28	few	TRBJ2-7	ASSYVLGSSYEQY
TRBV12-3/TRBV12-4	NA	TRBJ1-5	ASSPRTGHNQPQH
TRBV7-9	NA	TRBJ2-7	ASSLAGTHEQY